These 5 T cell receptor beta chains originate from one sample sequenced in a study of CD8 T cells in Susac syndrome. Reverse transcription of about 0.5 to 1 ug RNA was carried out with random hexamers. TCRdb re-derived calls from the immunoSEQ multiplex PCR reads in MiXCR, one entry per CDR3 protein. This sample has under 250,000 distinct CDR3 sequences, with about 94% found just once. Material: CD4+ T cells from PBMCs. These receptors originate from a human donor with Susac syndrome.

This chain uses TRBV5-5 with TRBJ2-2; unclear D gene. This CDR3 contains 16 residues. V lost 4 bases and J 4 bases, leaving 17 bases between the germline ends. In germline, CDR1 is SGHKS, CDR2 YYEKEE (reference sequence). In nucleotides, the CDR3 is TGTGCCAGCAGCCCCGTGTCGGGCTCCGCCACCGGGGAGCTGTTTTTT. It translates to CASSPVSGSATGELFF. The whole variable domain, remainder taken from reference TRBV5-5 and TRBJ2-2, is DAGVTQSPTHLIKTRGQQVTLRCSPISGHKSVSWYQQVLGQGPQFIFQYYEKEERGRGNFPDRFSARQFPNYSSELNVNALLLGDSALYLCASSPVSGSATGELFFGEGSRLTVL.

This CDR3 is CASSGRGEPYNEQFF. In nucleotides, the CDR3 is TGTGCCAGCAGCGGGCGGGGGGAACCCTACAATGAGCAGTTCTTC. The rearrangement joins TRBV7-2 to TRBJ2-1; TRBD2 matches 8 bases. V was clipped by 5 bases and J by 2 bases; unmatched bases: 5. This CDR3 contains 15 residues. The germline V gene encodes CDR1 SGHTA and CDR2 FQGNSA.

The V and J genes are TRBV29-1 and TRBJ1-2; D may be TRBD1 (5 bases). The CDR3 totals 11 residues. V shed 3 bases and J shed 8 bases, with 10 bases lying between them. CDR1 and CDR2 from the germline V gene are SQVTM and ANQGSEA. The CDR3 nucleotides are TGCAGCGTTGAGGGGGGGGGAGGCTACACCTTC. It is translated as CSVEGGGGYTF. The whole variable domain, filled in from reference TRBV29-1 and TRBJ1-2, reads SAVISQKPSRDICQRGTSLTIQCQVDSQVTMMFWYRQQPGQSLTLIATANQGSEATYESGFVIDKFPISRPNLTFSTLTVSNMSPEDSSIYLCSVEGGGGYTFGSGTRLTVV.

The chain employs TRBV3-1 and TRBJ2-3; D gene uncertain. V was cut by 1 base and J by 0 bases, with 8 bases left in between. This CDR3 spans 15 amino acids. Germline values: CDR1 LGHDT, CDR2 YNNKEL (reference sequence). The CDR3 DNA follows: TGTGCCAGCAGCCAAGTGAGAACTAGCACAGATACGCAGTATTTT. It is translated as CASSQVRTSTDTQYF.

The V gene is TRBV28, the J gene TRBJ2-1; D not certain. Trimming took off 4 bases at V and 5 bases at J, with 0 bases between the two ends. The germline V gene encodes CDR1 MDHEN and CDR2 SYDVKM. The CDR3 spans 10 residues. The CDR3 is CASSYNEQFF. The CDR3 DNA reads TGTGCCAGCAGTTACAATGAGCAGTTCTTC. The full variable domain, with the rest looked up from reference TRBV28 and TRBJ2-1, is DVKVTQSSRYLVKRTGEKVFLECVQDMDHENMFWYRQDPGLGLRLIYFSYDVKMKEKGDIPEGYSVSREKKERFSLILESASTNQTSMYLCASSYNEQFFGPGTRLTVL.